The 27 T cell receptor beta chains listed next were all sequenced from one sample in a study of OX40 agonist ivuxolimab in advanced cancers. Only in-frame clones appear in the TCRdb table, and some are missing; sequencing was by immunoSEQ multiplex PCR. The sample records about 96,000 clones, under 90% being singletons. The sample here was CD4+ or CD8+ T cells sorted from blood, taken in a trial of the OX40 agonist ivuxolimab. These receptors all come from an adult with an advanced solid tumor such as melanoma, head and neck, liver or kidney cancer.

The V and J genes are TRBV5-6 and TRBJ2-4; 7 bases are a match to TRBD2. Germline V gene data show CDR1 as SGHDT and CDR2 as YYEEEE. The CDR3 loop spans 14 amino acids. The V and J ends lost 0 bases and 10 bases, in that order; junction bases with no gene match: 7. In DNA form, the CDR3 reads TGTGCCAGCAGCTTGGGACTAGCTCTGGGAATTCAGTACTTC. This translates into CASSLGLALGIQYF.

The J gene is TRBJ2-1, the V gene TRBV4-3; D not certain. The ends were cut back, 0 bases at V and 3 bases at J, with 12 bases in the middle. The germline gives CDR1 LGHNA, CDR2 YSLEER. The CDR3 runs 16 residues. This CDR3 is CASSQDRGYFYNEQFF. CDR3 DNA: TGCGCCAGCAGCCAAGATCGAGGATACTTCTACAATGAGCAGTTCTTC.

V is TRBV19 and J is TRBJ1-5; D not resolved. This CDR3 has 14 amino acids. Looked up from germline, CDR1 is LNHDA and CDR2 is SQIVND (reference sequence). Trimming left V 1 base short and J 7 bases short, with 11 bases between. This CDR3 reads CASSIVPGRQPQHF. The DNA of the CDR3 is TGTGCCAGTAGTATAGTCCCGGGCCGGCAGCCCCAGCATTTT.

This clone was recorded only once. This chain links TRBV9 with TRBJ2-3, with 8 bases matching TRBD2. V shed 3 bases, J shed 5 bases, and the junction held 17 bases outside the gene matches. This CDR3 has 18 residues. Per germline, CDR1 SGDLS and CDR2 YYNGEE. CDR3 loop: CASSEPIDGGARRDTQYF. The CDR3 DNA follows: TGTGCCAGCAGCGAGCCGATCGACGGGGGGGCCCGGAGAGATACGCAGTATTTT. Supplemented by reference TRBV9 and TRBJ2-3, the full variable domain reads DSGVTQTPKHLITATGQRVTLRCSPRSGDLSVYWYQQSLDQGLQFLIQYYNGEERAKGNILERFSAQQFPDLHSELNLSSLELGDSALYFCASSEPIDGGARRDTQYFGPGTRLTVL.

This chain joins TRBV18 and TRBJ2-1; 11 nucleotides align to TRBD2. The germline V gene has CDR1 KGHSH and CDR2 LQKENI. The CDR3 runs to 13 residues. V lost 6 bases to trimming and J lost 11 bases; unmatched junction nucleotides: 6. The CDR3 region has the DNA TGTGCCAGCTCCCATAGCGGGAGGGCAAAGCAGTTCTTC. This codes for CASSHSGRAKQFF.

The chain combines TRBV29-1 with TRBJ2-7, with no clear D. Germline V gene sequence: CDR1 SQVTM, CDR2 ANQGSEA. Deletions cut 0 bases from V and 0 bases from J, with 9 bases between. This CDR3 spans 14 amino acids. CDR3 in amino acids: CSVEDALSSYEQYF. CDR3 DNA sequence: TGCAGCGTTGAAGACGCCCTGAGCTCCTACGAGCAGTACTTC.

This clone was detected only once. The V gene is TRBV10-2, the J gene TRBJ2-7, with D perhaps matching TRBD1 (6 bases). With 2 bases removed from V and 2 bases from J, the gap between germline ends came to 13 bases. The germline V gene has CDR1 WSHSY and CDR2 SAAADI. The CDR3 contains 15 residues. CDR3 amino acids: CASSEPPRTAYEQYF. CDR3 bases: TGCGCCAGCAGTGAGCCTCCACGGACAGCCTACGAGCAGTACTTC.

This clone showed up just once. J is TRBJ1-5 and V is TRBV6-1, with a tentative D call TRBD1 (5 bases). This CDR3 is built from 16 residues. Germline CDR1 is MNHNS and CDR2 is SASEGT. V was trimmed by 2 bases and J by 4 bases, leaving 15 bases between them. CDR3 DNA sequence: TGTGCCAGCAGTGAATTCAGCAGGGTGTGGAATCAGCCCCAGCATTTT. Its translation: CASSEFSRVWNQPQHF.

The chain recombines TRBV5-6 with TRBJ2-1; D may be TRBD2 (5 bases). The CDR3 covers 12 residues. V lost 2 bases, J lost 9 bases, and 9 bases lay in between. Germline V CDR1 and CDR2: SGHDT, YYEEEE. Here the CDR3 reads CASSFTGGEQFF. CDR3 DNA sequence: TGTGCCAGCAGCTTCACTGGAGGTGAGCAGTTCTTC.

This clone was found once. The chain combines TRBV30 with TRBJ1-1; perhaps TRBD1 as D (6 bases). Germline values: CDR1 GTSNPN, CDR2 SVGIG (reference sequence). The length of the CDR3 is 14 residues. V was shortened by 0 bases and J by 5 bases, with 13 bases between the two germline ends. The CDR3 DNA sequence: TGTGCCTGGAGTGTTGGGCAGGGGACAACTGAAGCTTTCTTT. Amino acids: CAWSVGQGTTEAFF.

This clone has only a few counts. This rearrangement joins TRBV29-1 to TRBJ1-2, with a possible D match to TRBD1 (5 bases). The germline CDR1 and CDR2 sequences are SQVTM and ANQGSEA. CDR3 length: 10 residues. Trimming pared 6 bases from V and 7 bases from J, leaving 9 bases between. The CDR3 DNA follows: TGCAGCGTAGGGGATCCTGGCTACACCTTC. Its translation is CSVGDPGYTF.

For the CDR3, the DNA is TGTGCCACCAGCAGGAACCCCGACAGGGCACTCGAGCAGTACTTC. Translation gives CATSRNPDRALEQYF. This chain connects TRBV15 to TRBJ2-7, with 7 bases fitting TRBD1. The CDR3 has 15 residues. In germline, CDR1 is LNHNV, CDR2 YYDKDF (reference sequence). V gave up 3 bases and J gave up 6 bases; unmatched junction bases: 11.

This chain connects TRBV9 to TRBJ1-1; D ambiguous. V lost 0 bases, J lost 0 bases, and 6 bases lay in between. Germline-derived CDR1 and CDR2 are SGDLS and YYNGEE. The CDR3 runs to 14 residues. For the CDR3, the DNA is TGTGCCAGCAGCGTAGCCAGAATGAACACTGAAGCTTTCTTT. This sequence encodes CASSVARMNTEAFF.

V usage is TRBV30 and J usage is TRBJ1-4; D may be TRBD1 (5 bases). Germline V gene lookup returns CDR1 GTSNPN and CDR2 SVGIG (reference sequence). Trimming took 0 bases from V and 3 from J, leaving 8 bases between them. The CDR3 has 14 residues. CDR3 residues: CAWSVQAPNEKLFF. The CDR3 region has the DNA TGTGCCTGGAGTGTACAGGCCCCTAATGAAAAACTGTTTTTT.

The chain combines TRBV4-1 with TRBJ1-6; D is uncertain. Trimming took 0 bases from V and 14 from J, leaving 17 bases between them. The CDR3 loop spans 15 amino acids. In germline, CDR1 is MGHRA, CDR2 YSYEKL. CDR3 in DNA: TGCGCCAGCAGCCAAGATCTCGGGCCCCCCGGGGCCCTCCACTTT. As protein: CASSQDLGPPGALHF.

The V call is TRBV19, the J call TRBJ1-2; a weak D match, TRBD1 (5 bases). V lost 5 bases to trimming and J lost 8 bases, with 15 bases between them. The CDR3 consists of 13 residues. Germline V CDR1 and CDR2: LNHDA, SQIVND (reference sequence). DNA of the CDR3: TGTGCCAGTAGTGCAACAGGTTCTAGGGGCTACACCTTC. Translating it yields CASSATGSRGYTF.

The chain joins TRBV18 to TRBJ2-7, with TRBD2 matching 12 bases. V gave up 4 bases and J gave up 5 bases; unmatched junction bases: 9. The CDR3 loop spans 16 amino acids. Germline assignment: CDR1 KGHSH and CDR2 LQKENI. The CDR3 DNA sequence: TGTGCCAGCTCACGAACCCTAGCGGGAGGGCCCCACGAGCAGTACTTC. Protein product: CASSRTLAGGPHEQYF. The complete variable domain, with remaining parts taken from reference TRBV18 and TRBJ2-7, reads NAGVMQNPRHLVRRRGQEARLRCSPMKGHSHVYWYRQLPEEGLKFMVYLQKENIIDESGMPKERFSAEFPKEGPSILRIQQVVRGDSAAYFCASSRTLAGGPHEQYFGPGTRLTVT.

A single count supports this clone. In DNA, the CDR3 is TGTGCCAGCAGCTTATATACTAGCGGGAGGGATGCATATGAGCAGTTCTTC. It translates to CASSLYTSGRDAYEQFF. J is TRBJ2-1 and V is TRBV7-9; 13 nucleotides agree with TRBD2. J gave up 8 bases and V 2 bases, and 9 bases lay outside the gene matches. Germline CDR1 SEHNR, CDR2 FQNEAQ (reference sequence). There are 17 residues in the CDR3.

This clone appeared once. The chain combines TRBV19 with TRBJ2-5; TRBD2 aligns across 7 bases. The CDR3 length is 15 residues. V was clipped by 1 base and J by 2 bases; unmatched bases: 4. Per the germline V gene, CDR1 is LNHDA and CDR2 is SQIVND (reference sequence). The DNA for the CDR3 is TGTGCCAGTAGTATAGTAGCGGGCCAACAAGAGACCCAGTACTTC. Its protein product is CASSIVAGQQETQYF.

V is TRBV7-7 and J is TRBJ2-5; either TRBD1 or TRBD2 may fit D (5 bases each). V was trimmed by 1 base and J by 9 bases, leaving 18 bases between them. The CDR3 runs to 15 residues. Germline loops: CDR1 SSHAT, CDR2 FNYEAQ (reference sequence). CDR3 nucleotide sequence: TGTGCCAGCAGCTTAGGTGGTAGGGGCCCCGGGGCCCAGTACTTC. This codes for CASSLGGRGPGAQYF.

The J gene is TRBJ2-1, the V gene TRBV27; 8 bases are a match to TRBD1. CDR3 length equals 13 residues. Germline V CDR1 and CDR2: MNHEY, SMNVEV (reference sequence). Trimming took 8 bases from V and 7 from J; bases not matched to a gene: 7. The CDR3 DNA is TGTGCCAGCGCGGACAGGGAACGTAATGAGCAGTTCTTC. As protein: CASADRERNEQFF.

The chain's CDR3 is CASSSTRHGISYTF. As DNA, the CDR3 is TGTGCCAGCAGCTCTACAAGACACGGGATCAGCTACACCTTC. The chain uses TRBV7-9 and TRBJ1-2; no firm D call. This CDR3 region has 14 residues. V was shortened by 4 bases and J by 9 bases, with 18 bases between the two germline ends. Germline lookup yields CDR1 SEHNR and CDR2 FQNEAQ (reference sequence).

V is TRBV5-1 and J is TRBJ1-4; perhaps TRBD1 as D (6 bases). This CDR3 spans 15 amino acids. Per germline, CDR1 SGHRS and CDR2 YFSETQ. Trimming shortened V by 2 bases and J by 5 bases, and 13 bases separated the two germline ends. The CDR3 reads CASSLGGVENEKLFF. The CDR3 nucleotides are TGCGCCAGCAGCTTAGGGGGGGTAGAAAATGAAAAACTGTTTTTT. The variable domain in full, completed from reference TRBV5-1 and TRBJ1-4, reads KAGVTQTPRYLIKTRGQQVTLSCSPISGHRSVSWYQQTPGQGLQFLFEYFSETQRNKGNFPGRFSGRQFSNSRSEMNVSTLELGDSALYLCASSLGGVENEKLFFGSGTQLSVL.

CDR3 sequence reads: CASSSREGIGELFF. In DNA, the CDR3 is TGTGCCAGCAGCTCCCGGGAGGGCATCGGGGAGCTGTTTTTT. This chain connects TRBV7-8 to TRBJ2-2; 8 bases map to TRBD2. V was clipped by 4 bases and J by 7 bases; unmatched bases: 5. CDR3 length: 14 residues. From germline, CDR1 is SGHVS and CDR2 FQNEAQ.

V gene TRBV6-5 combines with J gene TRBJ1-1; 7 bases are a match to TRBD1. Germline V gene sequence: CDR1 MNHEY, CDR2 SVGAGI. V gave up 5 bases and J gave up 11 bases; unmatched junction bases: 8. CDR3 size: 12 residues. CDR3: CASSAEGANAFF. CDR3 DNA sequence: TGTGCCAGCAGTGCCGAGGGGGCGAATGCTTTCTTT.

The rearrangement links TRBV5-1 to TRBJ1-3; D is ambiguous. CDR3 size: 14 residues. Germline V gene lookup returns CDR1 SGHRS and CDR2 YFSETQ. The V end was cut by 4 bases, the J end by 4 bases, with 12 bases between. CDR3 sequence: CASSQGSTGNTIYF. The CDR3 DNA reads as TGCGCCAGCAGCCAAGGTTCTACGGGAAACACCATATATTTT.

This clone was seen a handful of times. V usage is TRBV11-2 and J usage is TRBJ1-3, with D possibly being TRBD1 (6 bases). V was clipped by 4 bases and J by 4 bases, with 11 bases between them. The CDR3 runs 14 residues. Germline V lookup: CDR1 SGHAT, CDR2 FQNNGV. CDR3: CASSWQGPGNTIYF. The CDR3 bases are TGTGCCAGCAGCTGGCAGGGGCCGGGAAACACCATATATTTT.